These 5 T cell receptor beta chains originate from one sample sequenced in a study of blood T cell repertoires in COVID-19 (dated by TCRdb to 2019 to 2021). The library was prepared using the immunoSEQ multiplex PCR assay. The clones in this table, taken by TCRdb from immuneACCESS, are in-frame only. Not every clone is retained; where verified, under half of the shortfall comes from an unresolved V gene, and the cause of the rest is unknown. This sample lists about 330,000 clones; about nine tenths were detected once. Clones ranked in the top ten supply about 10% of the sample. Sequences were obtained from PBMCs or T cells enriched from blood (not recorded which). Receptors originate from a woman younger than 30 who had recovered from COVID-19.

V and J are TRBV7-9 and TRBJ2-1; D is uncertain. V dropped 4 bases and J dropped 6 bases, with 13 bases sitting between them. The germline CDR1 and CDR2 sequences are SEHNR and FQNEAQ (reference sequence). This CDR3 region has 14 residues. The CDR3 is CASSSRRSPNEQFF. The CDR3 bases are TGTGCCAGCAGCTCCCGAAGGAGCCCCAATGAGCAGTTCTTC.

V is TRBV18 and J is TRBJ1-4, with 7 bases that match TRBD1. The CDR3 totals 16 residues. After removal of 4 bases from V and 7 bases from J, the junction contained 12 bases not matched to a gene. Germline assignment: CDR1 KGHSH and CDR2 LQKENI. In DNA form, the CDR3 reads TGTGCCAGCTCACAAAGCTCGACAGGGAACGGTGAAAAACTGTTTTTT. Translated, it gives CASSQSSTGNGEKLFF.

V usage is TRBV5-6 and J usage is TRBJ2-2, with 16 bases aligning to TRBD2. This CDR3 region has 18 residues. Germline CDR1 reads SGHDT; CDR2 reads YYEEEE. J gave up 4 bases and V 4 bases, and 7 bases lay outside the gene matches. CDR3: CASSPGLAGGPGTGELFF. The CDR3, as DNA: TGTGCCAGCAGCCCGGGACTAGCGGGGGGGCCTGGCACCGGGGAGCTGTTTTTT.

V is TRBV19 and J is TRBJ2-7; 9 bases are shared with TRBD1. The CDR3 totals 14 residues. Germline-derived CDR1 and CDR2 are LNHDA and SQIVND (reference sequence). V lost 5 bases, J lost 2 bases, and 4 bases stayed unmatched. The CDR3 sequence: CASSPWTGAYEQYF. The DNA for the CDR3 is TGTGCCAGTAGTCCATGGACAGGGGCCTACGAGCAGTACTTC.

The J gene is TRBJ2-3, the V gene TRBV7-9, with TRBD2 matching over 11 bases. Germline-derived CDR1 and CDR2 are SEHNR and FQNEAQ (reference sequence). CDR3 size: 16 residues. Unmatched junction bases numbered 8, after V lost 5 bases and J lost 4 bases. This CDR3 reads CASSGGTSGAPDTQYF. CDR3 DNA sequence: TGTGCCAGCAGCGGCGGGACTAGCGGAGCGCCAGATACGCAGTATTTT.